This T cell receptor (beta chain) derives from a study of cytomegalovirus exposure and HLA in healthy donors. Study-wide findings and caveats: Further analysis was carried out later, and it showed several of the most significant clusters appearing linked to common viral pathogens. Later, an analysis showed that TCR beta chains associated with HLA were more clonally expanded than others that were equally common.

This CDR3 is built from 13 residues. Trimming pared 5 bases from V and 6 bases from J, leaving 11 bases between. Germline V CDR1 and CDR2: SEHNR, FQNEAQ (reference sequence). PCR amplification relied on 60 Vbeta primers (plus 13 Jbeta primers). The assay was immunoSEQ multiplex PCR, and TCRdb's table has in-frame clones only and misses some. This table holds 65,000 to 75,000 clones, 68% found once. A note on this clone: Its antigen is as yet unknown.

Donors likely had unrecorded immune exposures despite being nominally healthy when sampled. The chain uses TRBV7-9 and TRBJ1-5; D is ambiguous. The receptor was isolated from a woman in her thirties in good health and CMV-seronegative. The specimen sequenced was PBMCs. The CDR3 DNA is TGTGCCAGCAGCCCCTGGGAGGGTCAGCCCCAGCATTTT. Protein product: CASSPWEGQPQHF.